This TCR beta chain was captured in a study of blood T cells in healthy people across ages. The germline V gene encodes CDR1 SGDLS and CDR2 YYNGEE. The CDR3 length is 18 residues. V shed 4 bases and J 3 bases; nucleotides not matched to a gene: 14. It was with a sample-barcoded 5' primer and a J-beta primer mix that a second PCR of about 6 to 11 cycles was run. Tags on each cDNA molecule came from a template-switch adaptor with 12 random nucleotides. Each CDR3 protein is one row after TCRdb ran MiXCR on the 5' RACE reads. The sample shows approximately 780,000 distinct CDR3 sequences, around 25% of them seen only once. Broader study findings: Older individuals had lower TCR beta diversity per million T cells (the decline was roughly linear).

As concerns this clonotype: Antigen unknown.

This same sample was also taken into another study, of T cells of mothers and their children. That work adds: Each child gave some 3 million TCR beta CDR3 reads (each mother, over 8.5 million).

Sequenced input: blood. The rearrangement joins TRBV9 to TRBJ2-3, with TRBD2 matching over 10 bases. The clonotype comes from a boy younger than 18 in good health. CDR3 sequence (DNA): TGTGCCAGCAGCCCAAGAGCGGGGGGGCAGGTTGGTACAGATACGCAGTATTTT. Amino acids: CASSPRAGGQVGTDTQYF.